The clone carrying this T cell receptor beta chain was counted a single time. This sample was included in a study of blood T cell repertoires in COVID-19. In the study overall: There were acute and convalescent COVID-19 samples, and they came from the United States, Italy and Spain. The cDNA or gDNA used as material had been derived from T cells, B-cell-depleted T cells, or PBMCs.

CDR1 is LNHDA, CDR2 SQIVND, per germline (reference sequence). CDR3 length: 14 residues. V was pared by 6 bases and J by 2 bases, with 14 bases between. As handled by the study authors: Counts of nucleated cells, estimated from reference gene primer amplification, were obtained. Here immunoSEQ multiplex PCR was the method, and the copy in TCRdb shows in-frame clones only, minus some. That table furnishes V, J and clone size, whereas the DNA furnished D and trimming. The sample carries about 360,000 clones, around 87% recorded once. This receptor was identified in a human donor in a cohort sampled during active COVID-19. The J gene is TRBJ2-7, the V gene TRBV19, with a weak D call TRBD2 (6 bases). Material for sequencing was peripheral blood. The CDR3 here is CASSPPGEPYEQYF. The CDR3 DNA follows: TGTGCCAGTAGCCCGCCGGGAGAGCCCTACGAGCAGTACTTC.